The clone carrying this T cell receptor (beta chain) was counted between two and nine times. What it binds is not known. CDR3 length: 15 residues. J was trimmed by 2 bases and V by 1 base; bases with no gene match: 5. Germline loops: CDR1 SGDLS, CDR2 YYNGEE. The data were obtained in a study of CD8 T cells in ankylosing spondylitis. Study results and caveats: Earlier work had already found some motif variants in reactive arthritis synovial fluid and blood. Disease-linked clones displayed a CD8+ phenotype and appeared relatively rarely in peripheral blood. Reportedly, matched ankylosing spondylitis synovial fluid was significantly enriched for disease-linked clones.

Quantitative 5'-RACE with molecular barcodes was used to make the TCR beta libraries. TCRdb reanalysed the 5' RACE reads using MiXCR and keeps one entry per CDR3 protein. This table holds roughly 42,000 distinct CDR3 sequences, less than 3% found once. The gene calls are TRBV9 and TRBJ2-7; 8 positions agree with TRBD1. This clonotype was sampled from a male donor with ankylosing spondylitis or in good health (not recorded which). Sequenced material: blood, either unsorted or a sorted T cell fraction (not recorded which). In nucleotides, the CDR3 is TGTGCCAGCAGCGTACGAGGGACAGGTACCTACGAGCAGTACTTC. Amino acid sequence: CASSVRGTGTYEQYF.